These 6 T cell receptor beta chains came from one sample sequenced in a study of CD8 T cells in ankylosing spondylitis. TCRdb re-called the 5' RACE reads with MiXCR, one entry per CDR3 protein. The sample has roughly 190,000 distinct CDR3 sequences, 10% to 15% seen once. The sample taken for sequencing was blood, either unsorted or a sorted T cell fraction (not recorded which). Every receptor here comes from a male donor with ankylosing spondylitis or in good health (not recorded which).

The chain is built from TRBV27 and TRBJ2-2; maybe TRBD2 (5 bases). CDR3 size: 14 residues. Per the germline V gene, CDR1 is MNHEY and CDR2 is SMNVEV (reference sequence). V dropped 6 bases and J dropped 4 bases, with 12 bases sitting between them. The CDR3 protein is CASRGVGGTGELFF. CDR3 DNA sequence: TGTGCCAGCAGAGGTGTCGGAGGCACCGGGGAGCTGTTTTTT.

DNA of the CDR3: TGTGCCAGCAGTGTCCTTAACTCCTACAATGAGCAGTTCTTC. Translated, it gives CASSVLNSYNEQFF. V is TRBV6-1 and J is TRBJ2-1, with D uncertain. Germline CDR1 MNHNS, CDR2 SASEGT. The germline V and J ends were trimmed by 4 bases and 0 bases, with 7 bases remaining between them. The CDR3 totals 14 residues.

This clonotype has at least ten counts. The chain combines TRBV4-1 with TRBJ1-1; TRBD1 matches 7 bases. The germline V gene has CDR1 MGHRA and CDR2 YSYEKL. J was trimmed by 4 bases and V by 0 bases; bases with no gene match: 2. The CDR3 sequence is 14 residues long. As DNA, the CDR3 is TGCGCCAGCAGCCAAGAACAGGGGAGCACTGAAGCTTTCTTT. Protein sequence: CASSQEQGSTEAFF.

CDR3 loop: CASSDSNYPGELFF. In nucleotides, the CDR3 is TGTGCCAGCAGTGACTCGAATTACCCCGGGGAGCTGTTTTTT. The V call is TRBV6-4, the J call TRBJ2-2; unclear D gene. Germline CDR1 reads MRHNA; CDR2 reads SNTAGT. V was cut by 0 bases and J by 6 bases, with 8 bases left in between. This CDR3 has 14 residues.

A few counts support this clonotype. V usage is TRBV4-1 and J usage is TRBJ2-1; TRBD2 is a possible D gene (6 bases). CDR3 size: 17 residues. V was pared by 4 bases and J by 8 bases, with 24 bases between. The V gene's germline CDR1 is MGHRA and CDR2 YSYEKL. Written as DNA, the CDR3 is TGCGCCAGCAGCCCTATCCATACTAGCAGTGGTAGGGATGAGCAGTTCTTC. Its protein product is CASSPIHTSSGRDEQFF.

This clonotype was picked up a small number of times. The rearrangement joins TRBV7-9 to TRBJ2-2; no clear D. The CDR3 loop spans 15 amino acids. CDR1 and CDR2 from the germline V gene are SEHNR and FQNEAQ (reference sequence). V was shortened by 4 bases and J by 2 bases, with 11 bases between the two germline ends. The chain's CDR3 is CASSSKDGNTGELFF. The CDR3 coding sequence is TGTGCCAGCAGCTCAAAGGACGGCAACACCGGGGAGCTGTTTTTT. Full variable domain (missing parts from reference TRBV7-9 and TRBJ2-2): DTGVSQNPRHKITKRGQNVTFRCDPISEHNRLYWYRQTLGQGPEFLTYFQNEAQLEKSRLLSDRFSAERPKGSFSTLEIQRTEQGDSAMYLCASSSKDGNTGELFFGEGSRLTVL.